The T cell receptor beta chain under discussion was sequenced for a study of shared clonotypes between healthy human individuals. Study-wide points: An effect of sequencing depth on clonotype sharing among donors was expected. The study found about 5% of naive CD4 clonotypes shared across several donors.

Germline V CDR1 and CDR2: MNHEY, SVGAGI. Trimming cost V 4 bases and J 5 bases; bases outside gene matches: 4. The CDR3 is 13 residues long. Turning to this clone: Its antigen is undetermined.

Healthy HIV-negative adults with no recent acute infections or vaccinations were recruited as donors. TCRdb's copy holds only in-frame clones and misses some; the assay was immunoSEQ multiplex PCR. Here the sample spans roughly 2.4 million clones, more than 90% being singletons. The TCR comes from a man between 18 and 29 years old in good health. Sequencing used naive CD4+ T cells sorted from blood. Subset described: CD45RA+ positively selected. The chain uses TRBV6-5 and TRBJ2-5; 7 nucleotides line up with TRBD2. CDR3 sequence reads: CASSSWGGETQYF. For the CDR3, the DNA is TGTGCCAGCAGTTCTTGGGGGGGGGAGACCCAGTACTTC.